This entry is about one TCR beta chain. The antigen remains undetermined. These data are taken from a study of T cell responses to AZD1222 COVID-19 vaccine. Notes on the study in general: The span of vaccine-associated CD4 TCRs extended across spike, with dominance at 160-218 and 743-854. Two AZD1222 doses significantly raised spike-specific TCR breadth and depth over controls. Unmutated variant regions are reportedly the target of nearly half of TCRs that are spike-specific. Sampling captured repertoires only after the peak T cell response.

Germline V lookup: CDR1 KGHDR, CDR2 SFDVKD. Trimming cost V 6 bases and J 4 bases, with 11 bases left between them. This CDR3 region has 13 residues. The repertoire was sequenced with immunoSEQ multiplex PCR; TCRdb's copy has only in-frame clones and lacks some. The sample lists tens of thousands of clones, 88% occurring once. The input for sequencing was peripheral blood, taken 28 days after the second AZD1222 dose. The receptor's source is an adult who received the AZD1222 COVID-19 vaccine. The chain joins TRBV24-1 to TRBJ1-2; weak D call: TRBD1 (6 bases). The CDR3 protein is CATSTGLGYGYTF. In DNA form, the CDR3 reads TGTGCCACCAGTACAGGGCTGGGCTATGGCTACACCTTC.